Listed below are T cell receptor beta chains from one sample, sequenced in a study of cytomegalovirus exposure and HLA in healthy donors. Only in-frame clones appear in the TCRdb table, and some are missing; sequencing was by immunoSEQ multiplex PCR. The table shows approximately 290,000 clones, with about 80% occurring only once. Sequenced: PBMCs. The receptors come from a girl aged 2 to 10 in good health and CMV-seronegative. CDR3s leave out the opening cysteine and the closing phenylalanine or tryptophan. A D gene is named only where the DNA matches it firmly.

j_call: TRBJ2-1
v_call: TRBV6-1
d_call: TRBD1
cdr3_aa: ASSDRGTNNEQF

j_call: TRBJ1-1
v_call: TRBV18
d_call: TRBD1
cdr3_aa: ASSPTGKNTEAF

j_call: TRBJ1-2
v_call: TRBV28
d_call: -
cdr3_aa: ASSLRGYGYT

j_call: TRBJ2-3
v_call: TRBV10-3
d_call: -
cdr3_aa: ATLRALWDTQY

j_call: TRBJ2-1
v_call: TRBV5-1
d_call: TRBD2
cdr3_aa: ASMAGVGSSYNEQF

j_call: TRBJ1-5
v_call: TRBV28
d_call: -
cdr3_aa: ASSLSQYSNQPQH

j_call: TRBJ1-5
v_call: TRBV18
d_call: -
cdr3_aa: ASSPSIVSNQPQH

j_call: TRBJ2-2
v_call: TRBV19
d_call: TRBD1
cdr3_aa: ASRYEPGQGYTGELF

j_call: TRBJ1-2
v_call: TRBV29-1
d_call: -
cdr3_aa: SVDLTPYGYT

j_call: TRBJ1-6
v_call: TRBV19
d_call: -
cdr3_aa: ASSMRVRDNSYNSPLH

j_call: TRBJ2-2
v_call: TRBV5-1
d_call: TRBD2
cdr3_aa: ASSRGASGRITGELF